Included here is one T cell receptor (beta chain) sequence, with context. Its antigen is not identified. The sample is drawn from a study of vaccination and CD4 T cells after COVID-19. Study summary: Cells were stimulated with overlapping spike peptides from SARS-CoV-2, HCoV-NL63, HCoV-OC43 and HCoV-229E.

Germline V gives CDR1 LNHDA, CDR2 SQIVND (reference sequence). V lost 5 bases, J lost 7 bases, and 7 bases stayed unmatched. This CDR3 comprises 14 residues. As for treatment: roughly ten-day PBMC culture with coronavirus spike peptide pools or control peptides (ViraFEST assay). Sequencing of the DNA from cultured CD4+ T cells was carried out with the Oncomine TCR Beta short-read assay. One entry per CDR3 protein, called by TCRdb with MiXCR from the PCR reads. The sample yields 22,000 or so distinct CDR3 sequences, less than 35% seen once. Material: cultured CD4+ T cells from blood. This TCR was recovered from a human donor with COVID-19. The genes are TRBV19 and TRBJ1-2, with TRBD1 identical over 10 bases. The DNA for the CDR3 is TGTGCCAGTAGTTTCGGGACAGGGGTGTCTGGCTACACCTTC. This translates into CASSFGTGVSGYTF.